What follows are 15 T cell receptor beta chains derived from one specimen sequenced in a study of shared clonotypes between healthy human individuals. Produced via immunoSEQ multiplex PCR; TCRdb's table is partial and in-frame only. The repertoire consists of about 340,000 clones, with about 73% occurring once and the leading ten covering about 9.4%. Material: memory CD4+ T cells sorted from blood. Subset described: CD45RA-negative fraction. Receptors originate from a man aged 25-45 years in good health.

Only a few counts were recorded for this clone. The DNA of the CDR3 is TGTGCCAGTAGTGGATCCGGGACACTCTCCTTTGAGCAGTACTTC. Residues: CASSGSGTLSFEQYF. The chain uses TRBV19 and TRBJ2-7; D might be TRBD1 (6 bases). There are 15 residues in the CDR3. Germline V gene sequence: CDR1 LNHDA, CDR2 SQIVND (reference sequence). V shed 5 bases and J shed 7 bases, with 21 bases lying between them.

The table lists this clone with a few counts. The chain is built from TRBV7-3 and TRBJ2-6, with D possibly TRBD1 on 6 matching bases. V was pared by 4 bases and J by 2 bases, with 9 bases between. This CDR3 region has 15 residues. In germline, CDR1 is SGHTA, CDR2 FQGTGA. CDR3 loop: CASSYTGPGANVLTF. The CDR3, as DNA: TGTGCCAGCAGCTACACAGGGCCTGGGGCCAACGTCCTGACTTTC.

The chain carries TRBV11-1 and TRBJ2-7; no definite D call. Germline V gene lookup returns CDR1 SGHAT and CDR2 FQDESV (reference sequence). This CDR3 spans 13 amino acids. Trimming left V 0 bases short and J 4 bases short, with 7 bases between. This chain's CDR3 is CASSLAERYEQYF. For the CDR3, the DNA is TGTGCCAGCAGCTTAGCTGAGAGGTACGAGCAGTACTTC.

The chain couples TRBV21-1 to TRBJ2-1; the table calls TRBD1, which could not be checked here. TRBV21-1 is a pseudogene segment. The CDR3 sequence is 15 residues long. The CDR3 is CASSKLGDSLLFWVF. DNA for the CDR3: TGTGCCAGCAGCAAACTTGGGGACAGTTTGTTATTTTGGGTCTTC.

The rearrangement uses TRBV28 and TRBJ1-2; D might be TRBD1 (6 bases). V lost 0 bases and J 1 base, leaving 9 bases between the germline ends. Germline V gene lookup returns CDR1 MDHEN and CDR2 SYDVKM. There are 15 residues in the CDR3. For the CDR3, the DNA is TGTGCCAGCAGTTTATGGGGGGGCTATAACTATGGCTACACCTTC. Its translation: CASSLWGGYNYGYTF.

The chain uses TRBV30 and TRBJ1-4, with 10 bases fitting TRBD1. V shed 3 bases, J shed 3 bases, and the junction held 10 bases outside the gene matches. The CDR3 length is 17 residues. CDR1 GTSNPN and CDR2 SVGIG come from the germline V gene (reference sequence). The DNA of the CDR3 is TGTGCCTGGAGCCTCCGGGACAGGGGCTTAGCTAATGAAAAACTGTTTTTT. This translates into CAWSLRDRGLANEKLFF.

The rearrangement uses TRBV5-1 and TRBJ2-6, with 11 bases lining up with TRBD1. CDR3 length equals 19 residues. Germline lookup yields CDR1 SGHRS and CDR2 YFSETQ. V was clipped by 0 bases and J by 0 bases; unmatched bases: 5. The CDR3 reads CASSLGFGTGGSGANVLTF. The CDR3 bases are TGCGCCAGCAGCTTGGGCTTTGGGACAGGGGGCTCTGGGGCCAACGTCCTGACTTTC.

In its sample, this clone was seen a few times. Within the sample, other DNA sequences also encode this same CDR3. V usage is TRBV4-1 and J usage is TRBJ2-7; 8 positions match TRBD1. Trimming took 4 bases from V and 1 from J; bases not matched to a gene: 3. Germline assignment: CDR1 MGHRA and CDR2 YSYEKL. This CDR3 is 14 amino acids long. The CDR3 DNA is TGCGCCAGCAGCCGCCGGGACAGGTCCTACGAGCAGTACTTC. This gives the protein CASSRRDRSYEQYF.

This rearrangement joins TRBV6-6 to TRBJ1-5, with D unresolved. The CDR3 is 12 amino acids. Germline CDR1 is MNHNY and CDR2 is SVGAGI (reference sequence). V was trimmed by 0 bases and J by 6 bases, leaving 3 bases between them. The DNA for the CDR3 is TGTGCCAGCAGTTACTCAGGTCAGCCCCAGCATTTT. Its translation: CASSYSGQPQHF.

The sample holds many counts of this clone. J is TRBJ2-1 and V is TRBV6-1; a possible D gene is TRBD2 (5 bases). This CDR3 is built from 14 residues. V was clipped by 6 bases and J by 0 bases, with 9 bases between them. Germline V CDR1 and CDR2: MNHNS, SASEGT. CDR3 in amino acids: CASRDWSSYNEQFF. CDR3 bases: TGTGCCAGCAGGGACTGGAGCTCCTACAATGAGCAGTTCTTC.

The V and J genes are TRBV6-4 and TRBJ2-2; 9 positions agree with TRBD1. V lost 5 bases, J lost 7 bases, and 5 bases stayed unmatched. The CDR3 is made up of 14 amino acids. Germline values: CDR1 MRHNA, CDR2 SNTAGT. DNA for the CDR3: TGTGCCAGCAGTCTACAGGGGGCCGTCGGGGAGCTGTTTTTT. The encoded protein is CASSLQGAVGELFF.

The rearrangement uses TRBV4-3 and TRBJ2-5; 8 nucleotides line up with TRBD2. CDR1 is LGHNA, CDR2 YSLEER, per germline. The trim removed 2 bases at V and 1 base at J, leaving 6 bases unmatched. This CDR3 contains 16 residues. CDR3 loop: CASSQFLAGGQETQYF. Written as DNA, the CDR3 is TGCGCCAGCAGCCAATTTTTGGCGGGAGGCCAAGAGACCCAGTACTTC.

V usage is TRBV2 and J usage is TRBJ2-7, with TRBD1 matching 8 bases. Germline CDR1 SNHLY, CDR2 FYNNEI. Losses at the gene ends were 7 bases for V and 1 base for J; bases not matched to a gene: 3. The CDR3 consists of 13 residues. CDR3 protein: CASNRDRSYEQYF. The CDR3 DNA reads TGTGCCAGCAACCGGGACAGGTCCTACGAGCAGTACTTC.

The gene calls are TRBV7-9 and TRBJ2-2; no reliable D call. CDR1 and CDR2 from the germline V gene are SEHNR and FQNEAQ (reference sequence). The CDR3 is 15 residues long. V lost 5 bases, J lost 1 base, and 11 bases lay in between. CDR3 loop: CASSVVRMNTGELFF. The CDR3 region has the DNA TGTGCCAGCAGCGTCGTGCGGATGAACACCGGGGAGCTGTTTTTT.

This chain joins TRBV7-2 and TRBJ2-1; D may be TRBD2 (5 bases). The CDR3 runs to 16 residues. Looked up from germline, CDR1 is SGHTA and CDR2 is FQGNSA. The V gene lost 8 bases and the J gene lost 1 base, with 18 bases spanning the gap. CDR3 nucleotide sequence: TGTGCCAGCTTACCCTTAGGACCGGGGTCCTACAATGAGCAGTTCTTC. It specifies CASLPLGPGSYNEQFF.